This note documents a single T cell receptor beta chain sequence. As yet, its antigen is unknown. One end of the junction is discordant with germline, which a read error may explain. The data originate from a study of OX40 agonist ivuxolimab in advanced cancers. About the research overall: With ivuxolimab, an agonistic anti-OX40 (CD134) antibody, patients were treated. Points from the study as a whole: The antigen specificity of the peripheral T cells (those that were expanded) was not determined. More expanded clones were found, on average, in CD8+ than in CD4+ T cells. At doses 0.1 to 3.0 mg/kg, CD4+ and CD8+ clones expanded.

The CDR3 sequence is 14 residues long. The germline V gene has CDR1 SGHRS and CDR2 YFSETQ. Some clones are missing from TCRdb's copy, which holds only in-frame ones; the method was immunoSEQ multiplex PCR. The repertoire holds more than 45,000 clones, approximately 71% seen once, with over 2% in the top ten. The source material was CD4+ or CD8+ T cells sorted from blood, sampled in a trial of the OX40 agonist ivuxolimab. The TCR originated in an adult with an advanced solid tumor such as melanoma, head and neck, liver or kidney cancer. V is TRBV5-1 and J is TRBJ1-1; a possible D gene is TRBD1 (5 bases). The CDR3 nucleotides are TGCGCCAGCAGGTTGGGGGGACGGGGCACTGAAGCTTTCTTT. This gives the protein CASRLGGRGTEAFF.